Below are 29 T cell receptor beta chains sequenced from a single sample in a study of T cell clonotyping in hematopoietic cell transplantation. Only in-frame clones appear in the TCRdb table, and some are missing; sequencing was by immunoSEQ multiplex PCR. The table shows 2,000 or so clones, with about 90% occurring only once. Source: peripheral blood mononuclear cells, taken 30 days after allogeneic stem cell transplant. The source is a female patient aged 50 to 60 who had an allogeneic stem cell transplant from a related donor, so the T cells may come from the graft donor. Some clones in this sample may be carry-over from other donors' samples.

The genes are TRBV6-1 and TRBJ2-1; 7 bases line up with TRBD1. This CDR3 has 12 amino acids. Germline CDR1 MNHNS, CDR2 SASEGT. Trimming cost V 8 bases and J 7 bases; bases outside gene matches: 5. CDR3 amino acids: CASVGQRNEQFF. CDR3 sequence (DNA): TGTGCCAGCGTGGGACAGCGGAATGAGCAGTTCTTC.

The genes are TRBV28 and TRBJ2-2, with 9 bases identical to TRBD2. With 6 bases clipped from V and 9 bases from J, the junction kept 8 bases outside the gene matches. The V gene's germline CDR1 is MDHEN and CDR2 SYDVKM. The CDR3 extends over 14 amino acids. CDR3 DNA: TGTGCCAGCAGGGTTAGCGGGAGAGTCCGGGAGCTGTTTTTT. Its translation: CASRVSGRVRELFF. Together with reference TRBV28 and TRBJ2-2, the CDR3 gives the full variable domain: DVKVTQSSRYLVKRTGEKVFLECVQDMDHENMFWYRQDPGLGLRLIYFSYDVKMKEKGDIPEGYSVSREKKERFSLILESASTNQTSMYLCASRVSGRVRELFFGEGSRLTVL.

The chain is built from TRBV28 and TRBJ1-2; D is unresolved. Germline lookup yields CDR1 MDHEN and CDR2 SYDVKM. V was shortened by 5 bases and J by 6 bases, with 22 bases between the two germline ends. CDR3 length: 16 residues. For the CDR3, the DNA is TGTGCCAGCAGTAAGCCCCGTGGGCAGTTCCGGCATGGCTACACCTTC. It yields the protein CASSKPRGQFRHGYTF.

CDR3 amino acids: CASTTFLGVSYEQYF. The DNA for the CDR3 is TGTGCCAGCACCACCTTTTTGGGGGTCTCCTACGAGCAGTACTTC. The V call is TRBV27, the J call TRBJ2-7; tentatively, D is TRBD1 or TRBD2 (5 bases each). Germline CDR1 and CDR2: MNHEY and SMNVEV (reference sequence). Trimming removed 7 bases at V and 0 bases at J, with 16 bases between. There are 15 residues in the CDR3.

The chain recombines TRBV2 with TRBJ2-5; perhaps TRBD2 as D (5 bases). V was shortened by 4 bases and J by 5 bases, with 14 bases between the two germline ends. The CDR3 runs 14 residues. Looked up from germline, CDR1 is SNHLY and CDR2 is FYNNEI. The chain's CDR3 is CASSGTRVGETQYF. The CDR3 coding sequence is TGTGCCAGCAGTGGGACTCGCGTCGGGGAGACCCAGTACTTC.

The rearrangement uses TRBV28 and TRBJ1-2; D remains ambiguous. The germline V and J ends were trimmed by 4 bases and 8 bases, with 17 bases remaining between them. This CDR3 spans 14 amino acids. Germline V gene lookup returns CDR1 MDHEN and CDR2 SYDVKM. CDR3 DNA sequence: TGTGCCAGCAGTTCCTTACCCATCACTCTAGGCTACACCTTC. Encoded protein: CASSSLPITLGYTF.

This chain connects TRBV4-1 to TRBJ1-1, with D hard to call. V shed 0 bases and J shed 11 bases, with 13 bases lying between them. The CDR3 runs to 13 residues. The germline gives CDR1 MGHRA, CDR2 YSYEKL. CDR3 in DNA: TGCGCCAGCAGCCAAGAGAGGACCGTAGGGGCTTTCTTT. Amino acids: CASSQERTVGAFF.

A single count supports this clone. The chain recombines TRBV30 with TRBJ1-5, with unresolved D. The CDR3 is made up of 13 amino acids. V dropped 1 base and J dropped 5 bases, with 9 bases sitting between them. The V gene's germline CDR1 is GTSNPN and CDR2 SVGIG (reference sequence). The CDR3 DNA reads TGTGCCTGGAGTGAGGACGGAGATCAGCCCCAGCATTTT. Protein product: CAWSEDGDQPQHF.

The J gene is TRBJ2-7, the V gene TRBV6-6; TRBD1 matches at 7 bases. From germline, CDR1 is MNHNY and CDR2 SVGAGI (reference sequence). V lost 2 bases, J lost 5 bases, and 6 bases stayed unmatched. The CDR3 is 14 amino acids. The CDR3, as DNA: TGTGCCAGCAGTTACGAGACAGGGATCCACGAGCAGTACTTC. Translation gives CASSYETGIHEQYF.

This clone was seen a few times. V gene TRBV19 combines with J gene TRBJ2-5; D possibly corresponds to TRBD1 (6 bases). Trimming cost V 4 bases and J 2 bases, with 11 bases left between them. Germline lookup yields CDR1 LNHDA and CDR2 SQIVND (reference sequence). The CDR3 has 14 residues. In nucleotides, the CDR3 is TGTGCCAGTAGTACGGGGACACTACAAGAGACCCAGTACTTC. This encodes CASSTGTLQETQYF.

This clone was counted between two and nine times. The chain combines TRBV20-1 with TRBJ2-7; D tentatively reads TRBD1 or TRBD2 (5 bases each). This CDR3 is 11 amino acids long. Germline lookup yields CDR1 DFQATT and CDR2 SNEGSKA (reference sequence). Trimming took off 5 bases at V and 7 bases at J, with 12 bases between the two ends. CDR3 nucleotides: TGCAGTGCTGATAGGGGACGGGAGCAGTACTTC. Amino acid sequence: CSADRGREQYF.

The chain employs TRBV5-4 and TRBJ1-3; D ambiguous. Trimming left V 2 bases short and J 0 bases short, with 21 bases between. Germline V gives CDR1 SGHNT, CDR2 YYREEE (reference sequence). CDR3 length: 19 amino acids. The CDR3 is CASSLRWYRQTLSGNTIYF. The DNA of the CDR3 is TGTGCCAGCAGCTTACGTTGGTACCGACAAACCCTCTCTGGAAACACCATATATTTT.

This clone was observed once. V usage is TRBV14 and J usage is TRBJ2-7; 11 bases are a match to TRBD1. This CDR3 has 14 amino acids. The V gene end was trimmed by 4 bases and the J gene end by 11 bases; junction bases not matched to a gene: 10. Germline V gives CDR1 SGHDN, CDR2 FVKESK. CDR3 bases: TGTGCCAGCAGCCTGGTGGGGACAGGGGGTGGTGAGTACTTC. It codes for CASSLVGTGGGEYF. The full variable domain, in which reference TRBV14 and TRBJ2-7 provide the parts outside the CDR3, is EAGVTQFPSHSVIEKGQTVTLRCDPISGHDNLYWYRRVMGKEIKFLLHFVKESKQDESGMPNNRFLAERTGGTYSTLKVQPAELEDSGVYFCASSLVGTGGGEYFGPGTRLTVT.

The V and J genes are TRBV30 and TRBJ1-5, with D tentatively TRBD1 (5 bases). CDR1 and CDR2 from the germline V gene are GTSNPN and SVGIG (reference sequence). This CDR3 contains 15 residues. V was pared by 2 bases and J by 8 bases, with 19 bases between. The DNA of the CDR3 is TGTGCCTGGAGTCCTCCGGCGGGGCAGAGGGAGCCCCAGCATTTT. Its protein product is CAWSPPAGQREPQHF.

This CDR3 is CASSPLIGGRRGTNEKLFF. In DNA, the CDR3 is TGTGCCAGCAGCCCCCTGATAGGGGGGCGCCGGGGAACTAATGAAAAACTGTTTTTT. J is TRBJ1-4 and V is TRBV7-8; a weak D match, TRBD1 (6 bases). V lost 5 bases, J lost 1 base, and 23 bases lay in between. The germline V gene encodes CDR1 SGHVS and CDR2 FQNEAQ. CDR3 length: 19 residues.

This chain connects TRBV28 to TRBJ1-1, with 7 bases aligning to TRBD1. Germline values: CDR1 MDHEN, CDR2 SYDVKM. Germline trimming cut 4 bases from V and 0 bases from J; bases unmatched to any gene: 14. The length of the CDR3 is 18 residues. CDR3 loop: CASSSAASMDRLNTEAFF. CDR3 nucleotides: TGTGCCAGCAGTTCCGCAGCCAGTATGGACAGGCTGAACACTGAAGCTTTCTTT.

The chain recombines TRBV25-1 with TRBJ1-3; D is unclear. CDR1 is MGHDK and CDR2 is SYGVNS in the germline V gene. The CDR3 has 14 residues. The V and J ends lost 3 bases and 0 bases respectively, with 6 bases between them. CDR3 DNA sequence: TGTGCCAGCAGTGATGTGCTCTCTGGAAACACCATATATTTT. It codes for CASSDVLSGNTIYF.

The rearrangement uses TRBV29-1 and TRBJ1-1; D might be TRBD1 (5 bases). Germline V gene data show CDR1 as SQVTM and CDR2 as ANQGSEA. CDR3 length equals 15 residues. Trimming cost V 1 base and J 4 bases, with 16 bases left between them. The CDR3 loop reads CSVEVRGQLTTEAFF. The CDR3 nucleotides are TGCAGCGTTGAAGTTCGGGGCCAATTAACCACTGAAGCTTTCTTT.

CDR3 bases: TGCAGCGTTGTGGGCGTAGAAGGGGAAAAACTGTTTTTT. This codes for CSVVGVEGEKLFF. This chain joins TRBV29-1 and TRBJ1-4; the D is unclear. Germline V lookup: CDR1 SQVTM, CDR2 ANQGSEA. Trimming removed 4 bases at V and 8 bases at J, with 14 bases between. This CDR3 comprises 13 residues.

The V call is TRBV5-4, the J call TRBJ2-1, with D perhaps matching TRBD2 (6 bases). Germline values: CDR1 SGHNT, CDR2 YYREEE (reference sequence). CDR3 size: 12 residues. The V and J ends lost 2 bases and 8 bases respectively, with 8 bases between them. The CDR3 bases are TGTGCCAGCAGCTTCTGGGGGGATGAGCAGTTCTTC. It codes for CASSFWGDEQFF.

The CDR3 spells CRVPLGFF. The CDR3 nucleotides are TGCCGGGTACCATTAGGGTTCTTC. The chain couples TRBV20-1 to TRBJ2-1, with no clear D. The CDR3 contains 8 residues. In germline, CDR1 is DFQATT, CDR2 SNEGSKA (reference sequence).

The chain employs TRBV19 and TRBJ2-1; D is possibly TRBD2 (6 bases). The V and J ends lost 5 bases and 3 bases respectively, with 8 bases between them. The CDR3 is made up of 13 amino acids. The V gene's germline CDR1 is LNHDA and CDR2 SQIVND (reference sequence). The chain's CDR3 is CASSFGSYNEQFF. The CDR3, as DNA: TGTGCCAGTAGTTTCGGGAGCTACAATGAGCAGTTCTTC.

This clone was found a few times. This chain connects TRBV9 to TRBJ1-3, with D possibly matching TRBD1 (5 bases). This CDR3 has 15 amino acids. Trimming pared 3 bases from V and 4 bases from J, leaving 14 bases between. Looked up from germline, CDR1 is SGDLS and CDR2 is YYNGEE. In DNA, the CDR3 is TGTGCCAGCAGCGGAAGGGGACTGTGGGGAAACACCATATATTTT. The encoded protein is CASSGRGLWGNTIYF.

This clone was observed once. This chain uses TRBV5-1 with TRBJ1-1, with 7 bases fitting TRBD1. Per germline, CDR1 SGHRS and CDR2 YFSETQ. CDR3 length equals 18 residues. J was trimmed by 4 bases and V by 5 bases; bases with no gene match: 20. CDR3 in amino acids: CASSYYPGQQRLFTEAFF. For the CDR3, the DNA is TGCGCCAGCAGTTATTACCCGGGACAGCAACGCCTCTTCACTGAAGCTTTCTTT.

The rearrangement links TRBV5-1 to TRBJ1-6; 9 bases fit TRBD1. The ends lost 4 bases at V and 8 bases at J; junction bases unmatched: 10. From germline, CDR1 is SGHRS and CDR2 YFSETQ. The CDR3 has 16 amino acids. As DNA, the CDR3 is TGCGCCAGCAGCCCTGGGACAGGGAGGATAGATTCACCCCTCCACTTT. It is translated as CASSPGTGRIDSPLHF.

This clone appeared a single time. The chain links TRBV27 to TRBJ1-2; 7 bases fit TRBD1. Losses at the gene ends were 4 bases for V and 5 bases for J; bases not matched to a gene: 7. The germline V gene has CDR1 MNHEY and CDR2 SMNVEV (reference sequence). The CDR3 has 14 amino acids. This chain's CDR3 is CASSSLGQRYGYTF. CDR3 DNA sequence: TGTGCCAGCAGTTCCTTGGGACAGCGGTATGGCTACACCTTC.

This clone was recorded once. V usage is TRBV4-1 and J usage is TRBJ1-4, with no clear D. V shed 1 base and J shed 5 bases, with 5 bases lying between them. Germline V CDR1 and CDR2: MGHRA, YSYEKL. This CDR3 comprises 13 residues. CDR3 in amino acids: CASSQGGNEKLFF. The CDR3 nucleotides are TGCGCCAGCAGCCAAGGTGGGAATGAAAAACTGTTTTTT.

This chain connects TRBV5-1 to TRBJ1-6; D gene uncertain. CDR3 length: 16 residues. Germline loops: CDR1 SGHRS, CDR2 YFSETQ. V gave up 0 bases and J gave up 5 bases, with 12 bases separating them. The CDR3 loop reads CASSLAGPENNSPLHF. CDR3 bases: TGCGCCAGCAGCTTGGCAGGTCCCGAGAATAATTCACCCCTCCACTTT.

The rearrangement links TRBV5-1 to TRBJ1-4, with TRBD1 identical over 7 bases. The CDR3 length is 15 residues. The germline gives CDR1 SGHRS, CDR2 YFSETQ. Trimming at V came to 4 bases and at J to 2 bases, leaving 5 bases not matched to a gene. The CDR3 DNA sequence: TGCGCCAGCAGCCCGGGCAGGGGGACTAATGAAAAACTGTTTTTT. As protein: CASSPGRGTNEKLFF.